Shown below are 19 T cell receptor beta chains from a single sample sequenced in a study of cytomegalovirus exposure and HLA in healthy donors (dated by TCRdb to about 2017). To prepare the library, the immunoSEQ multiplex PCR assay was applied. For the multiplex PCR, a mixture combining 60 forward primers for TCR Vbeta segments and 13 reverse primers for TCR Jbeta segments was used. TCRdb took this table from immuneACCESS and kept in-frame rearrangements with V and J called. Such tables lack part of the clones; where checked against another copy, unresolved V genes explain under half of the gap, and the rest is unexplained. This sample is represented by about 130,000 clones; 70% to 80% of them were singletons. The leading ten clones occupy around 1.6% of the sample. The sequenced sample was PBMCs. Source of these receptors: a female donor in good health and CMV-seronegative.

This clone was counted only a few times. The CDR3 sequence: CASSQEQMGQVYGYTF. CDR3 nucleotide sequence: TGTGCCAGCAGCCAAGAACAAATGGGACAGGTCTATGGCTACACCTTC. V is TRBV4-2 and J is TRBJ1-2; 8 bases align to TRBD1. The trim removed 0 bases at V and 4 bases at J, leaving 7 bases unmatched. CDR1 LGHNA and CDR2 YNFKEQ come from the germline V gene. This CDR3 is 16 amino acids long.

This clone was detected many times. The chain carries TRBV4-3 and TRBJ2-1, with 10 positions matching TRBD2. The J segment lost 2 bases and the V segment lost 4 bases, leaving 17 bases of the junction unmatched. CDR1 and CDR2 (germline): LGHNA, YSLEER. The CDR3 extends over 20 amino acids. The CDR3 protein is CASSPISSLAGVPAYNEQFF. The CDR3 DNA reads TGCGCCAGCAGCCCCATATCCTCCCTAGCGGGAGTGCCTGCCTACAATGAGCAGTTCTTC.

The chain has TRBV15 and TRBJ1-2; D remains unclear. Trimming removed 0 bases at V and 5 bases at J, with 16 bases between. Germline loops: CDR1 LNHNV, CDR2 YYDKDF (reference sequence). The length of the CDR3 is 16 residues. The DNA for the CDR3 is TGTGCCACCAGCAGAGATCGCGCGTCTGTTCCATATGGCTACACCTTC. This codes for CATSRDRASVPYGYTF.

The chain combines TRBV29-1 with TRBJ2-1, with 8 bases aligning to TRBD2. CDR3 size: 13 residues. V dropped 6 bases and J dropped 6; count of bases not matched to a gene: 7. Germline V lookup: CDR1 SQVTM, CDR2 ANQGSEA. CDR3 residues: CSVEGLGGNEQFF. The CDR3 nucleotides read TGCAGCGTCGAGGGACTAGGGGGCAATGAGCAGTTCTTC.

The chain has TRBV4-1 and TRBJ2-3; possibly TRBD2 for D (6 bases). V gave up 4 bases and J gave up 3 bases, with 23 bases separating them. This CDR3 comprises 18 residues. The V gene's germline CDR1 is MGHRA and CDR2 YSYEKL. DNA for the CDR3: TGCGCCAGCAGCCTTCCCCTTCTTACGGAGGGCGGTACAGATACGCAGTATTTT. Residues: CASSLPLLTEGGTDTQYF.

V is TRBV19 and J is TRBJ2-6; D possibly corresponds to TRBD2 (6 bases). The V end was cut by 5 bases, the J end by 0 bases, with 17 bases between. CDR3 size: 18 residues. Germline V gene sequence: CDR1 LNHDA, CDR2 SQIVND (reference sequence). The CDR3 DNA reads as TGTGCCAGTAGTCTCCTCCGGAGGGCCCACTCTGGGGCCAACGTCCTGACTTTC. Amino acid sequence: CASSLLRRAHSGANVLTF.

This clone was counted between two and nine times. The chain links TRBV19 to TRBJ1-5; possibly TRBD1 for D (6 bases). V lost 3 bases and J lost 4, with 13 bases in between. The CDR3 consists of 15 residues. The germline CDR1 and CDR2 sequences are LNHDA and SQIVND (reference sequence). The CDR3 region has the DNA TGTGCCAGTAGTATTTGGACAGCGATTAATCAGCCCCAGCATTTT. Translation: CASSIWTAINQPQHF. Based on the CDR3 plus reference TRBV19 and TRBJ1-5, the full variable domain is DGGITQSPKYLFRKEGQNVTLSCEQNLNHDAMYWYRQDPGQGLRLIYYSQIVNDFQKGDIAEGYSVSREKKESFPLTVTSAQKNPTAFYLCASSIWTAINQPQHFGDGTRLSIL.

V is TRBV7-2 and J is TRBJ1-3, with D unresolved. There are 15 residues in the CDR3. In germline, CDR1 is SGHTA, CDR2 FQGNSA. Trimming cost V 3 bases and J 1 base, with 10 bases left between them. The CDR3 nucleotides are TGTGCCAGCAGCTTTACCGGGGTATCTGGAAACACCATATATTTT. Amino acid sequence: CASSFTGVSGNTIYF.

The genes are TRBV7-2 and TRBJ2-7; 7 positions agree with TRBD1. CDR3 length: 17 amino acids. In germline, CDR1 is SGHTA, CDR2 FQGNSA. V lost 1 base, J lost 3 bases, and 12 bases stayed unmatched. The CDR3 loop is CASSLVLWGQRNYEQYF. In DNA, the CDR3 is TGTGCCAGCAGCTTAGTACTATGGGGACAGCGCAACTACGAGCAGTACTTC.

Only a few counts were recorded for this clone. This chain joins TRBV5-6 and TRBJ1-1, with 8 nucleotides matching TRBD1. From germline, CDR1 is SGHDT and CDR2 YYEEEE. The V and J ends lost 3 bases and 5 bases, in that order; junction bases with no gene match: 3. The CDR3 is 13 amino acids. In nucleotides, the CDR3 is TGTGCCAGCAGCTCAGACAGGGGTACTGAAGCTTTCTTT. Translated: CASSSDRGTEAFF.

In DNA, the CDR3 is TGTGCCAGCAGCTTGGGACAGGGGGCTTTCGAGCAGTACTTC. It is translated as CASSLGQGAFEQYF. The V call is TRBV5-6, the J call TRBJ2-7; the match to TRBD1 covers 10 bases. The J segment lost 6 bases and the V segment lost 0 bases, leaving 3 bases of the junction unmatched. The CDR3 is 14 amino acids. The germline V gene encodes CDR1 SGHDT and CDR2 YYEEEE.

Written as DNA, the CDR3 is TGTGCCAGCAGCCAATTAAACTATGGCTACACCTTC. Amino acid sequence: CASSQLNYGYTF. V usage is TRBV4-2 and J usage is TRBJ1-2; no firm D call. CDR1 LGHNA and CDR2 YNFKEQ come from the germline V gene. V shed 2 bases and J shed 2 bases, with 3 bases lying between them. The CDR3 has 12 residues.

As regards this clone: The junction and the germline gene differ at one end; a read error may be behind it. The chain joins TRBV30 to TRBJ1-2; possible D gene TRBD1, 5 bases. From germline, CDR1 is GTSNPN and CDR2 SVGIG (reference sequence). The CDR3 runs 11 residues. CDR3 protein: CARSVWGGYTF. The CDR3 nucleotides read TGTGCCCGGAGTGTCTGGGGCGGCTACACCTTC.

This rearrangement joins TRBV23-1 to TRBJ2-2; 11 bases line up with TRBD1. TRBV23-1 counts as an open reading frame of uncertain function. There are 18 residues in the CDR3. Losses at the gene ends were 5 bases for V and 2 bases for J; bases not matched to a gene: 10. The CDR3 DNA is TGCGCCAGCAGTAGCCGTCCCGGGACAGGGGGAAACACCGGGGAGCTGTTTTTT. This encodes CASSSRPGTGGNTGELFF.

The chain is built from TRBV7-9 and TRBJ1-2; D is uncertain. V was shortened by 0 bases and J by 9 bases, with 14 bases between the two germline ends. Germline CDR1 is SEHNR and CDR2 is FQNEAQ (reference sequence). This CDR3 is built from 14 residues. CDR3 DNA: TGTGCCAGCAGCTTAGCATTGGCGGAACAACGCTACACCTTC. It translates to CASSLALAEQRYTF.

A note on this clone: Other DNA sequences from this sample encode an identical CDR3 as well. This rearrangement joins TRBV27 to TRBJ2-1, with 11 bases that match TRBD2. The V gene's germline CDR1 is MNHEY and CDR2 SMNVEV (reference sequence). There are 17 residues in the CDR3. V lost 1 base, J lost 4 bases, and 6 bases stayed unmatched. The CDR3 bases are TGTGCCAGCAGTTTATTTGGGCTAGCGGGAGGATACAATGAGCAGTTCTTC. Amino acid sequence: CASSLFGLAGGYNEQFF.

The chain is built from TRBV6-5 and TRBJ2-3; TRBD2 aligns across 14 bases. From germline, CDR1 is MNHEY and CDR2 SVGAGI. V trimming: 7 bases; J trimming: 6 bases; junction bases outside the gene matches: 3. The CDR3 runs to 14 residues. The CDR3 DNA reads TGTGCCAGCACCGGGACTAGCGGGAGTGATACGCAGTATTTT. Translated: CASTGTSGSDTQYF.

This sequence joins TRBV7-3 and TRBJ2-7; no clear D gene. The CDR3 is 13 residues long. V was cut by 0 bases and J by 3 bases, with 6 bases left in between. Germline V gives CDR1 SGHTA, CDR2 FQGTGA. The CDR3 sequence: CASSLTASYEQYF. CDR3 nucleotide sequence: TGTGCCAGCAGCTTAACGGCTAGCTACGAGCAGTACTTC.

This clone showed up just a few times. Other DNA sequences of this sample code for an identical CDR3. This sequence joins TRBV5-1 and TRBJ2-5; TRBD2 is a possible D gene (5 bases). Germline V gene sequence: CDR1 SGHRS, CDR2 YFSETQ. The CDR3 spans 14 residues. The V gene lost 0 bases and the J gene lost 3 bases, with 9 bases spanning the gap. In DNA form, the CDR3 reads TGCGCCAGCAGCTTGGTCGCCGGGGAAGAGACCCAGTACTTC. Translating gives CASSLVAGEETQYF.